The 30 T cell receptor beta chains below all came from one sample that was sequenced in a study of shared clonotypes between healthy human individuals (dated by TCRdb to the early 2020s). Library creation used the immunoSEQ multiplex PCR assay. What TCRdb holds here is the immuneACCESS table cut down to in-frame rearrangements. Part of the clones is not present; checked against another copy, under half of the missing clones reflect an unresolved V gene, and the others are unexplained. The sample has around 550,000 clones on record, approximately 95% of them singletons. Clones ranked in the top ten supply over 0.095% of the sample. CD8 naive samples consisted of CD45RO-negative cells that were positively selected for CCR7, yielding a CD45RA+CCR7+ population without TemRA cells. Sample: naive CD8+ T cells sorted from blood. In light of the paper, this sample's cell subset or site label describes: CD45RA+CCR7+. The receptors shown here come from a woman aged 25 to 39 in good health.

The chain employs TRBV9 and TRBJ2-3; no definite D call. Germline V CDR1 and CDR2: SGDLS, YYNGEE. There are 13 residues in the CDR3. The V and J ends lost 3 bases and 9 bases respectively, with 14 bases between them. CDR3 in DNA: TGTGCCAGCAGCGCGAGACTCGAAATGACGCAGTATTTT. Encoded protein: CASSARLEMTQYF. Full variable domain (rest looked up from reference TRBV9 and TRBJ2-3): DSGVTQTPKHLITATGQRVTLRCSPRSGDLSVYWYQQSLDQGLQFLIQYYNGEERAKGNILERFSAQQFPDLHSELNLSSLELGDSALYFCASSARLEMTQYFGPGTRLTVL.

The rearrangement joins TRBV10-1 to TRBJ2-5; TRBD2 matches at 11 bases. Germline V CDR1 and CDR2: WNHNN, SYGVQD (reference sequence). The CDR3 is 15 residues long. Trimming took 6 bases from V and 5 from J; bases not matched to a gene: 8. The CDR3 loop reads CASRQLAGELETQYF. The CDR3 DNA follows: TGCGCCAGCAGACAACTAGCGGGAGAACTTGAGACCCAGTACTTC.

The chain uses TRBV27 and TRBJ1-2; D gene uncertain. Deletions cut 5 bases from V and 7 bases from J, with 14 bases between. CDR1 is MNHEY, CDR2 SMNVEV, per germline (reference sequence). This CDR3 spans 13 amino acids. Here the CDR3 DNA reads TGTGCCAGCAGTCCTAATCTCGTTAGTGGCTACACCTTC. It is translated as CASSPNLVSGYTF.

The V call is TRBV11-2, the J call TRBJ2-5; TRBD1 might be the D (6 bases). CDR1 is SGHAT, CDR2 FQNNGV, per germline. CDR3 length equals 16 residues. V lost 2 bases and J 0 bases, leaving 13 bases between the germline ends. The CDR3 DNA reads as TGTGCCAGCAGCTTACCACCTCAGGGGAACCAAGAGACCCAGTACTTC. Protein product: CASSLPPQGNQETQYF.

CDR3 amino acids: CASYSGNEQYF. DNA of the CDR3: TGTGCCTCCTACTCAGGGAACGAGCAGTACTTC. This chain uses TRBV27 with TRBJ2-5; weak D call: TRBD1 (5 bases). TRBJ2-7 explains the end of the DNA better; the J call may be wrong. There are 11 residues in the CDR3. Germline CDR1 reads MNHEY; CDR2 reads SMNVEV (reference sequence).

On this clone: It may be a read error: a sequence one base away is much more abundant. The chain is built from TRBV9 and TRBJ2-5, with D hard to call. The end of the DNA is better explained by TRBJ2-7, so the J call may be wrong. This CDR3 is built from 11 residues. Germline CDR1 reads SGDLS; CDR2 reads YYNGEE. CDR3 region: CASSSSYEQYF. In DNA form, the CDR3 reads TGTGCCAGCAGCTCCTCCTACGAGCAGTACTTC.

The chain is built from TRBV6-5 and TRBJ1-2, with a weak D call TRBD1 (5 bases). The CDR3 length is 14 residues. Trimming cost V 4 bases and J 3 bases, with 12 bases left between them. Germline V lookup: CDR1 MNHEY, CDR2 SVGAGI. The CDR3: CASSFLSGHYGYTF. The CDR3 DNA sequence: TGTGCCAGCAGTTTTCTTTCAGGGCACTATGGCTACACCTTC.

The chain joins TRBV10-3 to TRBJ1-5; TRBD1 aligns across 11 bases. From germline, CDR1 is ENHRY and CDR2 SYGVKD. The V and J ends lost 0 bases and 7 bases, in that order; junction bases with no gene match: 8. The CDR3 sequence is 17 residues long. The CDR3 sequence: CAISESKGQGVGQPQHF. The DNA of the CDR3 is TGTGCCATCAGTGAGTCCAAGGGACAGGGGGTAGGGCAGCCCCAGCATTTT.

The J gene is TRBJ2-7, the V gene TRBV10-1; 11 nucleotides match TRBD2. The CDR3 totals 20 residues. CDR1 and CDR2 (germline): WNHNN, SYGVQD (reference sequence). With 3 bases clipped from V and 0 bases from J, the junction kept 16 bases outside the gene matches. Here the CDR3 DNA reads TGCGCCAGCAGTGACAGTAAATGGCTAGCGGGAGGCCTCGACTCCTACGAGCAGTACTTC. It translates to CASSDSKWLAGGLDSYEQYF.

The chain combines TRBV9 with TRBJ2-7, with D perhaps TRBD1 (5 bases). The CDR3 has 17 residues. V shed 0 bases and J shed 2 bases, with 18 bases lying between them. Germline CDR1 is SGDLS and CDR2 is YYNGEE. This chain's CDR3 is CASSVGRGFSYPYEQYF. CDR3 bases: TGTGCCAGCAGCGTAGGAAGGGGATTTTCCTACCCCTACGAGCAGTACTTC.

The V and J genes are TRBV7-8 and TRBJ2-7; D not certain. The CDR3 contains 14 residues. CDR1 and CDR2 from the germline V gene are SGHVS and FQNEAQ. V dropped 4 bases and J dropped 2 bases, with 12 bases sitting between them. CDR3 protein: CASSSNTGAYEQYF. In DNA, the CDR3 is TGTGCCAGCAGCTCAAACACCGGAGCCTACGAGCAGTACTTC. Supplemented by reference TRBV7-8 and TRBJ2-7, the full variable domain reads GAGVSQSPRYKVAKRGQDVALRCDPISGHVSLFWYQQALGQGPEFLTYFQNEAQLDKSGLPSDRFFAERPEGSVSTLKIQRTQQEDSAVYLCASSSNTGAYEQYFGPGTRLTVT.

The V call is TRBV4-1, the J call TRBJ2-1; 12 bases are a match to TRBD2. The CDR3 is made up of 16 amino acids. CDR1 is MGHRA, CDR2 YSYEKL, per germline. V shed 4 bases, J shed 8 bases, and the junction held 9 bases outside the gene matches. The CDR3: CASSPLAGGPSDEQFF. The CDR3 DNA sequence: TGCGCCAGCAGCCCTCTAGCGGGAGGGCCTAGCGATGAGCAGTTCTTC.

A single count supports this clone. The chain has TRBV4-1 and TRBJ2-7; 8 bases line up with TRBD1. Germline V gives CDR1 MGHRA, CDR2 YSYEKL. The ends lost 3 bases at V and 2 bases at J; junction bases unmatched: 9. This CDR3 is 16 amino acids long. CDR3 coding DNA: TGCGCCAGCAGCCATAAGGCAGGGGGCGAAACCTACGAGCAGTACTTC. This translates into CASSHKAGGETYEQYF.

The chain employs TRBV7-2 and TRBJ2-1; the D call may be TRBD1 or TRBD2 (6 bases each). Germline loops: CDR1 SGHTA, CDR2 FQGNSA. V shed 0 bases and J shed 9 bases, with 18 bases lying between them. CDR3 length: 16 amino acids. The chain's CDR3 is CASSLATTGVRGEQFF. The CDR3, as DNA: TGTGCCAGCAGCTTAGCCACGACGGGAGTCAGGGGTGAGCAGTTCTTC.

The gene calls are TRBV27 and TRBJ1-2; possible D gene TRBD1, 5 bases. The V gene lost 8 bases and the J gene lost 8 bases, with 12 bases spanning the gap. The CDR3 loop spans 11 amino acids. Germline loops: CDR1 MNHEY, CDR2 SMNVEV (reference sequence). CDR3 loop: CASRDLVGYTF. The CDR3, as DNA: TGTGCCAGCCGGGACTTGGTAGGCTACACCTTC.

This chain's CDR3 is CASSQNPGLVRETQYF. Here the CDR3 DNA reads TGTGCCAGCAGTCAGAACCCGGGACTAGTAAGAGAGACCCAGTACTTC. The J gene is TRBJ2-5, the V gene TRBV28; 8 bases are shared with TRBD2. CDR1 is MDHEN, CDR2 SYDVKM, per germline. With V trimmed by 5 bases and J by 4 bases, 12 bases remained unmatched. The CDR3 loop spans 16 amino acids.

This chain's CDR3 is CASSLTSGSTGELFF. CDR3 in DNA: TGTGCCAGTAGTTTGACTAGCGGGAGTACCGGGGAGCTGTTTTTT. The rearrangement links TRBV19 to TRBJ2-2, with 12 nucleotides matching TRBD2. V lost 5 bases, J lost 5 bases, and 3 bases stayed unmatched. The germline CDR1 and CDR2 sequences are LNHDA and SQIVND (reference sequence). The CDR3 is 15 residues long.

Turning to this clone: Different DNA sequences within this sample yield the same CDR3. The J gene is TRBJ1-1, the V gene TRBV29-1; D is possibly TRBD1 (6 bases). CDR3 length: 13 residues. V lost 2 bases, J lost 0 bases, and 7 bases lay in between. Germline assignment: CDR1 SQVTM and CDR2 ANQGSEA. In DNA form, the CDR3 reads TGCAGCGTTGAAACAGGGATGAACACTGAAGCTTTCTTT. Translating it yields CSVETGMNTEAFF.

This chain uses TRBV27 with TRBJ2-7; TRBD1 matches at 9 bases. The CDR3 runs to 14 residues. With V trimmed by 5 bases and J by 0 bases, 2 bases remained unmatched. Germline assignment: CDR1 MNHEY and CDR2 SMNVEV (reference sequence). The CDR3 is CASSGTGPSYEQYF. Written as DNA, the CDR3 is TGTGCCAGCAGTGGGACAGGGCCCTCCTACGAGCAGTACTTC.

Comment on this clone: Other DNA sequences in the same sample also yield this CDR3. The chain recombines TRBV27 with TRBJ2-7; the match to TRBD1 covers 7 bases. V was pared by 6 bases and J by 7 bases, with 6 bases of the junction left unmatched. The CDR3 consists of 12 residues. Germline CDR1 and CDR2: MNHEY and SMNVEV (reference sequence). The CDR3 sequence: CASRTGMGEQYF. In nucleotides, the CDR3 is TGTGCCAGCAGGACAGGGATGGGGGAGCAGTACTTC.

The gene calls are TRBV2 and TRBJ1-5, with 11 positions matching TRBD1. CDR3 length: 15 residues. Losses at the gene ends were 5 bases for V and 4 bases for J; bases not matched to a gene: 4. Germline CDR1 SNHLY, CDR2 FYNNEI. The CDR3 reads CASSYGTGGNQPQHF. The CDR3 nucleotides read TGTGCCAGCAGTTATGGGACAGGGGGAAATCAGCCCCAGCATTTT.

Comment on this clone: Other DNA sequences in the same sample also yield this CDR3. The chain employs TRBV28 and TRBJ2-7; D may be TRBD2 (5 bases). CDR1 and CDR2 from the germline V gene are MDHEN and SYDVKM. V lost 10 bases and J lost 3, with 16 bases in between. The CDR3 spans 13 residues. Written as DNA, the CDR3 is TGTGCCACCCGGATATTGGGGAGCTACGAGCAGTACTTC. Protein: CATRILGSYEQYF.

The rearrangement joins TRBV13 to TRBJ1-1; tentative D call: TRBD1 (6 bases). V lost 1 base and J lost 7, with 10 bases in between. The CDR3 contains 13 residues. CDR1 PRHDT and CDR2 FYEKMQ come from the germline V gene (reference sequence). The CDR3 coding sequence is TGTGCCAGCAGCTTAGAGGGGGAAATTGAAGCTTTCTTT. Translated: CASSLEGEIEAFF.

The chain carries TRBV28 and TRBJ2-2, with 7 bases matching TRBD1. J was trimmed by 0 bases and V by 3 bases; bases with no gene match: 1. CDR1 is MDHEN and CDR2 is SYDVKM in the germline V gene. The CDR3 consists of 15 residues. CDR3 in DNA: TGTGCCAGCAGTTTGCAGGGGGCGAACACCGGGGAGCTGTTTTTT. It translates to CASSLQGANTGELFF.

This clone was seen only once. The V gene is TRBV15, the J gene TRBJ2-7; 8 nucleotides align to TRBD2. Germline V gene data show CDR1 as LNHNV and CDR2 as YYDKDF (reference sequence). With V trimmed by 2 bases and J by 2 bases, 11 bases remained unmatched. This CDR3 contains 17 residues. This chain's CDR3 is CATSRLRGSGRPYEQYF. The CDR3 DNA reads TGTGCCACCAGCAGACTGCGGGGAAGCGGGAGACCCTACGAGCAGTACTTC.

The gene calls are TRBV29-1 and TRBJ1-1; D perhaps matches TRBD1 (6 bases). This CDR3 contains 15 residues. Trimming cost V 2 bases and J 4 bases, with 17 bases left between them. Germline V gene data show CDR1 as SQVTM and CDR2 as ANQGSEA. The CDR3 bases are TGCAGCGTTGAACCCAAGACAGGTGGAATCACTGAAGCTTTCTTT. Its translation is CSVEPKTGGITEAFF. The full variable domain, with the rest looked up from reference TRBV29-1 and TRBJ1-1, is SAVISQKPSRDICQRGTSLTIQCQVDSQVTMMFWYRQQPGQSLTLIATANQGSEATYESGFVIDKFPISRPNLTFSTLTVSNMSPEDSSIYLCSVEPKTGGITEAFFGQGTRLTVV.

The chain carries TRBV13 and TRBJ2-1; TRBD1 matches 8 bases. This CDR3 has 15 residues. V was pared by 8 bases and J by 3 bases, with 9 bases of the junction left unmatched. Germline V gene lookup returns CDR1 PRHDT and CDR2 FYEKMQ (reference sequence). CDR3: CASGQGASFYNEQFF. The CDR3 nucleotides read TGTGCCAGCGGGCAGGGGGCGTCATTCTACAATGAGCAGTTCTTC.

The chain combines TRBV6-1 with TRBJ1-1, with 10 bases aligning to TRBD1. The V gene's germline CDR1 is MNHNS and CDR2 SASEGT. Trimming took 7 bases from V and 3 from J; bases not matched to a gene: 2. The CDR3 loop spans 13 amino acids. The CDR3 protein is CASKGQGYTEAFF. The CDR3 nucleotides are TGTGCCAGCAAGGGACAGGGGTACACTGAAGCTTTCTTT.

In this sample, this clone turned up once. The chain has TRBV30 and TRBJ2-7, with TRBD2 identical over 7 bases. The germline V gene encodes CDR1 GTSNPN and CDR2 SVGIG (reference sequence). This CDR3 contains 13 residues. V shed 5 bases and J 0 bases; nucleotides not matched to a gene: 4. CDR3 DNA: TGTGCCTGGGGTCTAGCGGTCTCCTACGAGCAGTACTTC. As protein: CAWGLAVSYEQYF. Full variable domain (remainder filled in from reference TRBV30 and TRBJ2-7): SQTIHQWPATLVQPVGSPLSLECTVEGTSNPNLYWYRQAAGRGLQLLFYSVGIGQISSEVPQNLSASRPQDRQFILSSKKLLLSDSGFYLCAWGLAVSYEQYFGPGTRLTVT.

The CDR3, as DNA: TGTGCCAGCAGCAGAGGGAGTTATGACACTGAAGCTTTCTTT. Translation: CASSRGSYDTEAFF. The V call is TRBV5-4, the J call TRBJ1-1, with unresolved D. Trimming removed 4 bases from V and 3 bases from J, with 13 bases in between. The length of the CDR3 is 14 residues. Germline CDR1 reads SGHNT; CDR2 reads YYREEE (reference sequence).